Shown below are 14 T cell receptor beta chains from a single sample sequenced in a study of blood T cells in healthy people across ages. For the second PCR, which ran for about 6 to 11 cycles, a sample-barcoded 5' primer and a J-beta primer mix were used. TCRdb reprocessed the 5' RACE reads via MiXCR and lists one record per CDR3 protein. The data contain 650,000 to 800,000 distinct CDR3 sequences, about 42% of them singletons. Specimen: blood. These receptors all come from a man in his 60s in good health.

V usage is TRBV20-1 and J usage is TRBJ2-5; 7 bases match TRBD2. CDR1 and CDR2 (germline): DFQATT, SNEGSKA (reference sequence). The CDR3 extends over 14 amino acids. The J segment lost 11 bases and the V segment lost 4 bases, leaving 16 bases of the junction unmatched. CDR3 amino acids: CSAKRDSKSYAQYF. In DNA, the CDR3 is TGCAGTGCTAAGCGGGATAGCAAATCCTACGCGCAGTACTTC.

The chain has TRBV12-3 or TRBV12-4 and TRBJ2-7, with a tentative D call TRBD1 (6 bases). The V gene lost 4 bases and the J gene lost 3 bases, with 13 bases spanning the gap. This CDR3 is 14 amino acids long. The chain's CDR3 is CASSSQGPLYEQYF. The CDR3 DNA reads TGTGCCAGCAGTTCACAGGGTCCCCTCTACGAGCAGTACTTC.

J is TRBJ2-1 and V is TRBV5-1; the match to TRBD2 covers 7 bases. Germline V gives CDR1 SGHRS, CDR2 YFSETQ. This CDR3 has 15 amino acids. V lost 4 bases, J lost 0 bases, and 4 bases stayed unmatched. The CDR3, as DNA: TGCGCCAGCAGCCCCAGGGAGGGCTCCTACAATGAGCAGTTCTTC. Its protein product is CASSPREGSYNEQFF.

This clonotype appeared a few times. The chain employs TRBV2 and TRBJ2-5; 9 positions agree with TRBD1. The V and J ends lost 5 bases and 1 base, in that order; junction bases with no gene match: 5. Per the germline V gene, CDR1 is SNHLY and CDR2 is FYNNEI. The CDR3 extends over 15 amino acids. The CDR3 DNA reads TGTGCCAGCAGTACAACAGGGGGCTTCCAAGAGACCCAGTACTTC. Its translation: CASSTTGGFQETQYF. Based on the CDR3 plus reference TRBV2 and TRBJ2-5, the full variable domain is EPEVTQTPSHQVTQMGQEVILRCVPISNHLYFYWYRQILGQKVEFLVSFYNNEISEKSEIFDDQFSVERPDGSNFTLKIRSTKLEDSAMYFCASSTTGGFQETQYFGPGTRLLVL.

The chain recombines TRBV9 with TRBJ1-1; 7 bases agree with TRBD1. The CDR3 contains 17 residues. Trimming took 3 bases from V and 0 from J; bases not matched to a gene: 11. The germline gives CDR1 SGDLS, CDR2 YYNGEE. The DNA of the CDR3 is TGTGCCAGCAGCGGAACAGGGGTGAGTCGGATGAACACTGAAGCTTTCTTT. This translates into CASSGTGVSRMNTEAFF.

CDR3: CASSKTPLADTQYF. The CDR3 bases are TGTGCCAGCAGCAAAACCCCGCTAGCAGATACGCAGTATTTT. The chain links TRBV27 to TRBJ2-3, with no clear D. The CDR3 is 14 residues long. Trimming cost V 6 bases and J 4 bases, with 14 bases left between them. The germline CDR1 and CDR2 sequences are MNHEY and SMNVEV (reference sequence).

There are many counts of this clonotype. The chain links TRBV6-2 or TRBV6-3 to TRBJ1-5, with a weak D call TRBD1 (6 bases). The CDR3 totals 15 residues. V was pared by 2 bases and J by 4 bases, with 12 bases between. Per the germline V gene, CDR1 is MNHEY and CDR2 is SVGEGT. The DNA of the CDR3 is TGTGCCAGCAGTTACGAGGGGAGGGGGAATCAGCCCCAGCATTTT. As protein: CASSYEGRGNQPQHF.

The V and J genes are TRBV12-5 and TRBJ2-5, with TRBD2 identical over 12 bases. The J call may be in error: the DNA end matches TRBJ2-7 better. The germline V gene encodes CDR1 LGHNT and CDR2 FRNRAP. The CDR3 is 15 residues long. CDR3 sequence: CASGLGLAGDYEQYF. CDR3 bases: TGTGCTAGTGGTTTGGGACTAGCGGGGGACTACGAGCAGTACTTC.

This chain uses TRBV7-8 with TRBJ2-7; TRBD2 is a possible D gene (5 bases). CDR1 is SGHVS and CDR2 is FQNEAQ in the germline V gene. Deletions cut 4 bases from V and 3 bases from J, with 16 bases between. The CDR3 loop spans 15 amino acids. CDR3 sequence: CASSSSRGASYEQYF. For the CDR3, the DNA is TGTGCCAGCAGCTCTTCTCGGGGAGCTAGCTACGAGCAGTACTTC.

The chain recombines TRBV27 with TRBJ1-1, with a possible D match to TRBD1 (6 bases). Germline loops: CDR1 MNHEY, CDR2 SMNVEV (reference sequence). Deletions cut 0 bases from V and 5 bases from J, with 13 bases between. The CDR3 length is 15 residues. CDR3 sequence reads: CASSLSGGARTEAFF. The CDR3 nucleotides are TGTGCCAGCAGTTTATCGGGGGGGGCGCGGACTGAAGCTTTCTTT.

Only a few counts were recorded for this clonotype. V usage is TRBV7-8 and J usage is TRBJ2-4; the match to TRBD2 covers 8 bases. The V gene's germline CDR1 is SGHVS and CDR2 FQNEAQ. The length of the CDR3 is 16 residues. The V gene end was trimmed by 1 base and the J gene end by 6 bases; junction bases not matched to a gene: 8. CDR3 coding DNA: TGTGCCAGCAGCTTAGTGGCGGGGGGTATGGGAAACATTCAGTACTTC. This codes for CASSLVAGGMGNIQYF.

V is TRBV7-9 and J is TRBJ1-4; tentative D call: TRBD1 (5 bases). This CDR3 has 16 residues. The germline V gene has CDR1 SEHNR and CDR2 FQNEAQ (reference sequence). Trimming took off 5 bases at V and 5 bases at J, with 18 bases between the two ends. The CDR3 nucleotides are TGTGCCAGCAGCCCGAGGGGAGGGGACGGGAATGAAAAACTGTTTTTT. It translates to CASSPRGGDGNEKLFF.

The chain combines TRBV7-2 with TRBJ2-7, with D unclear. Trimming removed 1 base from V and 5 bases from J, with 15 bases in between. CDR3 length: 15 amino acids. The V gene's germline CDR1 is SGHTA and CDR2 FQGNSA. The CDR3: CASSLGLPGADEQYF. Written as DNA, the CDR3 is TGTGCCAGCAGCTTAGGCCTTCCCGGCGCCGACGAGCAGTACTTC. The complete variable domain, with remaining parts taken from reference TRBV7-2 and TRBJ2-7, reads GAGVSQSPSNKVTEKGKDVELRCDPISGHTALYWYRQSLGQGLEFLIYFQGNSAPDKSGLPSDRFSAERTGGSVSTLTIQRTQQEDSAVYLCASSLGLPGADEQYFGPGTRLTVT.

The chain has TRBV20-1 and TRBJ1-4; D is uncertain. Germline V gene lookup returns CDR1 DFQATT and CDR2 SNEGSKA (reference sequence). This CDR3 has 13 residues. Trimming removed 0 bases from V and 8 bases from J, with 10 bases in between. The CDR3 region has the DNA TGCAGTGCTAGAGATTCCTCCGCGGAAAAACTGTTTTTT. Its protein product is CSARDSSAEKLFF.